The 12 T cell receptor beta chains below come from one sample, sequenced in a study of cytomegalovirus exposure and HLA in healthy donors. The PCR used 60 Vbeta and 13 Jbeta primers. The table came from immunoSEQ multiplex PCR; TCRdb's copy has only in-frame clones and leaves some out. This table holds under 200,000 clones, approximately 79% found once. The material sequenced was PBMCs. Every receptor here comes from a male donor in good health and CMV-seronegative.

The chain combines TRBV11-2 with TRBJ2-1; possible D gene TRBD2, 7 bases. Germline V gene lookup returns CDR1 SGHAT and CDR2 FQNNGV. The CDR3 is made up of 16 amino acids. V was trimmed by 5 bases and J by 3 bases, leaving 17 bases between them. The CDR3 sequence: CASSGGGTQHYNEQFF. The DNA of the CDR3 is TGTGCCAGCAGCGGGGGGGGGACACAACACTACAATGAGCAGTTCTTC.

The rearrangement links TRBV6-1 to TRBJ2-7; D is possibly TRBD2 (5 bases). Germline V gene data show CDR1 as MNHNS and CDR2 as SASEGT. Trimming took 8 bases from V and 2 from J, leaving 16 bases between them. The CDR3 runs 14 residues. In nucleotides, the CDR3 is TGTGCCAGCGGACTGAACTATTACGCCTACGAGCAGTACTTC. Translated: CASGLNYYAYEQYF.

J is TRBJ1-2 and V is TRBV5-5; weak D call: TRBD1 (5 bases). CDR1 and CDR2 (germline): SGHKS, YYEKEE (reference sequence). CDR3 length: 16 residues. The V end was cut by 0 bases, the J end by 7 bases, with 19 bases between. The CDR3 region is CASSLVAQGRPGGYTF. The CDR3 DNA follows: TGTGCCAGCAGCTTGGTGGCGCAGGGCCGCCCCGGTGGCTACACCTTC.

J is TRBJ1-1 and V is TRBV7-2, with no clear D. CDR1 and CDR2 (germline): SGHTA, FQGNSA. The V end was cut by 5 bases, the J end by 1 base, with 8 bases between. The CDR3 is made up of 13 amino acids. The CDR3 nucleotides read TGTGCCAGCAGCCCGGGAGCGAACACTGAAGCTTTCTTT. Encoded protein: CASSPGANTEAFF.

The rearrangement links TRBV10-3 to TRBJ2-2; TRBD1 might be the D (5 bases). Trimming removed 3 bases at V and 5 bases at J, with 13 bases between. This CDR3 comprises 15 residues. The V gene's germline CDR1 is ENHRY and CDR2 SYGVKD. The CDR3: CAISDRTKDTGELFF. CDR3 nucleotides: TGTGCCATCAGTGACAGGACAAAAGATACCGGGGAGCTGTTTTTT.

This chain links TRBV6-5 with TRBJ1-2; 8 bases are shared with TRBD1. The CDR3 sequence is 15 residues long. CDR1 and CDR2 from the germline V gene are MNHEY and SVGAGI. The V and J ends lost 5 bases and 5 bases, in that order; junction bases with no gene match: 10. The CDR3 coding sequence is TGTGCCAGCAGTCTAGTTGGGACAGGAAAATATGGCTACACCTTC. This sequence encodes CASSLVGTGKYGYTF.

This chain uses TRBV6-5 with TRBJ1-2; 9 bases match TRBD1. J lost 2 bases, V lost 5 bases, and 3 bases had no gene match. The CDR3 length is 14 residues. Germline CDR1 MNHEY, CDR2 SVGAGI. The CDR3 region is CASSTGQGNYGYTF. Written as DNA, the CDR3 is TGTGCCAGCAGTACCGGACAGGGGAACTATGGCTACACCTTC.

This chain links TRBV5-6 with TRBJ1-6, with a tentative D call TRBD1 (5 bases). Germline V gene lookup returns CDR1 SGHDT and CDR2 YYEEEE. The CDR3 contains 15 residues. The V and J ends lost 0 bases and 9 bases respectively, with 13 bases between them. In DNA, the CDR3 is TGTGCCAGCAGCTTGGCGCGCAGGGTTCTTTCACCCCTCCACTTT. It encodes CASSLARRVLSPLHF.

The chain links TRBV7-9 to TRBJ1-4; no definite D call. CDR3 length: 17 residues. Deletions cut 5 bases from V and 3 bases from J, with 19 bases between. Germline CDR1 reads SEHNR; CDR2 reads FQNEAQ (reference sequence). The CDR3 sequence is CASSPRGEGSANEKLFF. The CDR3 bases are TGTGCCAGCAGCCCTCGAGGAGAGGGTTCCGCTAATGAAAAACTGTTTTTT.

V usage is TRBV5-4 and J usage is TRBJ2-6; D remains unclear. Between the trimmed V and J ends, which lost 4 bases and 1 base, there was a span of 12 bases. Germline CDR1 reads SGHNT; CDR2 reads YYREEE (reference sequence). The CDR3 is 16 amino acids. CDR3 bases: TGTGCCAGCAGCGTGCCTTTAGTTTCTGGGGCCAACGTCCTGACTTTC. Amino acids: CASSVPLVSGANVLTF.

In DNA, the CDR3 is TGTGCCAGTACGACGGGGAATCAGCCCCAGCATTTT. It is translated as CASTTGNQPQHF. V usage is TRBV2 and J usage is TRBJ1-5, with D unresolved. Germline V gene lookup returns CDR1 SNHLY and CDR2 FYNNEI. The CDR3 is made up of 12 amino acids. V lost 9 bases and J lost 4, with 10 bases in between.

The chain couples TRBV7-8 to TRBJ1-2, with TRBD1 matching over 8 bases. This CDR3 spans 14 amino acids. Germline V gene lookup returns CDR1 SGHVS and CDR2 FQNEAQ. V lost 5 bases and J lost 8; bases outside the gene matches: 10. Here the CDR3 reads CASSRETGVSGYTF. For the CDR3, the DNA is TGTGCCAGCAGCCGAGAGACAGGGGTTTCAGGCTACACCTTC. The full variable domain, completed using reference TRBV7-8 and TRBJ1-2, is GAGVSQSPRYKVAKRGQDVALRCDPISGHVSLFWYQQALGQGPEFLTYFQNEAQLDKSGLPSDRFFAERPEGSVSTLKIQRTQQEDSAVYLCASSRETGVSGYTFGSGTRLTVV.